The T cell receptor beta chain described here comes from a study of T cell repertoires in cytomegalovirus infection. Overall study context: Epitope selection comprised recently identified HLA-C-restricted CMV epitopes and well-studied HLA-B-restricted CMV epitopes. Matching HLA type, along with CMV infection, was indicated by public TCR beta signatures. Study results and caveats: Clonotype analysis showed dominance of the ex vivo response by HLA-C-restricted CMV-specific TCR beta clonotypes. Summed public TCR beta family frequency identified CMV carriers bearing the relevant HLA.

In TCRdb, the reads were re-called with MiXCR into one record per CDR3 protein. The sample has fewer than 950,000 distinct CDR3 sequences, less than 35% seen once. Turning to this clonotype: Its antigen is unidentified. Just one base apart from a much larger clone, this may be a read error.

CDR3 size: 15 residues. Germline loops: CDR1 SGHVS, CDR2 FNYEAQ. Specimen: cultured CD8+ T cells from PBMCs, collected from culture after CMV antigen stimulation. The V call is TRBV7-6, the J call TRBJ1-1; D is unresolved. The TCR originated in a human donor in good health (CMV status not recorded). Some clones in this sample may be carry-over from other donors' samples. This CDR3 reads CTSSLAPNMNTEAFF. Written as DNA, the CDR3 is TGTACCAGCAGCTTAGCGCCGAACATGAACACTGAAGCTTTCTTT.